This T cell receptor (beta chain) was retrieved from a study of T cell changes during pregnancy in multiple sclerosis. This clone has only one observation. The V gene's germline CDR1 is SGHTA and CDR2 FQGNSA. The CDR3 runs 16 residues. After removal of 2 bases from V and 1 base from J, the junction contained 6 bases not matched to a gene. Data came from immunoSEQ multiplex PCR; TCRdb stores just in-frame clones and leaves some out. The sample includes around 71,000 clones, roughly nine tenths seen only once; the top ten take 1% to 1.5%. The V and J genes are TRBV7-2 and TRBJ2-7; 9 bases fit TRBD2. The receptor was derived from a female donor with multiple sclerosis, enrolled in a pregnancy study. The specimen was peripheral blood, collected in the third trimester of pregnancy. The chain's CDR3 is CASSLYGLASSYEQYF. The CDR3 region has the DNA TGTGCCAGCAGCTTATACGGACTAGCGTCTTCCTACGAGCAGTACTTC.